This T cell receptor beta chain was sequenced during a study of shared clonotypes between healthy human individuals. Study results and limitations: Measured sharing among donors was expected to vary with sequencing depth. A generally larger estimated richness was seen in naive subsets than in memory subsets.

Running of the assay took place at deep level. The protocol was immunoSEQ multiplex PCR, while the TCRdb copy is restricted to in-frame clones and leaves out a portion. There are millions of clones in the sample; about 92% occur only once, and around 1.7% lies in the top ten. This CDR3 spans 12 amino acids. Germline-derived CDR1 and CDR2 are LNHDA and SQIVND (reference sequence). Trimming took off 5 bases at V and 8 bases at J, with 12 bases between the two ends. About this clone itself: No antigen is known for it.

Positive CCR7 selection of CD45RO-negative cells yielded the naive CD8 cells, and terminally differentiated effector memory CD45RA+ cells were excluded. The donors, healthy adults who were HIV-negative, had experienced no recent acute infections or vaccinations. What was sequenced was naive CD8+ T cells from PBMCs. The clonotype originates from a man younger than 35 in good health. Some clones in this sample may be carry-over from other donors' samples. The gene calls are TRBV19 and TRBJ1-2; tentatively, D is TRBD1 (6 bases). CDR3 protein: CASSDTGYGYTF. CDR3 bases: TGTGCCAGTAGTGACACAGGGTACGGCTACACCTTC.